Included here is one T cell receptor (beta chain) sequence, with context. What it binds is unknown. These data originate in a study of vaccination and CD4 T cells after COVID-19. Study at large: Two doses of either BNT162b2 or mRNA-1273 vaccine went to participants. Either a CEFX pool, an HIV-1 Nef pool, or no peptide was added to control cultures.

The CDR3 is made up of 16 amino acids. From germline, CDR1 is SEHNR and CDR2 FQNEAQ (reference sequence). V gave up 6 bases and J gave up 0 bases; unmatched junction bases: 9. Study-wide results and caveats: The study found that a median approximately 86% of reactive clones in convalescent patients appeared only post-vaccination.

The Oncomine TCR Beta short-read assay was applied to DNA of cultured CD4+ T cells. TCRdb used MiXCR to reprocess the PCR reads, holding one entry per CDR3 protein. Of 20,000 to 25,000 distinct CDR3 sequences listed, around 43% were seen once; the top ten hold around 13%. Treatment defined: roughly ten-day PBMC culture with coronavirus spike peptide pools or control peptides (ViraFEST assay). ViraFEST expanded antigen-specific T cells with peptide pools, then sequenced TCRs. Sequenced material: CD4+ T cells from blood, cultured in vitro. The source of this sequence is a human donor who had recovered from COVID-19. The chain uses TRBV7-9 and TRBJ2-3; 7 positions match TRBD1. CDR3 region: CASRRIQGSSTDTQYF. In DNA, the CDR3 is TGTGCCAGCAGAAGAATACAGGGGTCAAGCACAGATACGCAGTATTTT.